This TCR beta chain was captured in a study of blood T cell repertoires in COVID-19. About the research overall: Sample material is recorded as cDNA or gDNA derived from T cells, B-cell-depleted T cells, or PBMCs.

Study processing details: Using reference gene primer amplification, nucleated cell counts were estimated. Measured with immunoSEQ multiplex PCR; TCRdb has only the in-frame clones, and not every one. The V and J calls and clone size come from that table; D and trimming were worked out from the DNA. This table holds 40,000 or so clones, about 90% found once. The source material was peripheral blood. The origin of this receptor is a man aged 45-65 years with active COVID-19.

CDR3: CASSLQVTASGGGYNEQFF. CDR3 DNA: TGTGCCAGCAGCTTGCAGGTTACGGCTAGCGGGGGGGGCTACAATGAGCAGTTCTTC. This chain joins TRBV5-6 and TRBJ2-1; 12 bases line up with TRBD2. This CDR3 has 19 residues. The germline V gene encodes CDR1 SGHDT and CDR2 YYEEEE. V trimming: 1 base; J trimming: 3 bases; junction bases outside the gene matches: 11.